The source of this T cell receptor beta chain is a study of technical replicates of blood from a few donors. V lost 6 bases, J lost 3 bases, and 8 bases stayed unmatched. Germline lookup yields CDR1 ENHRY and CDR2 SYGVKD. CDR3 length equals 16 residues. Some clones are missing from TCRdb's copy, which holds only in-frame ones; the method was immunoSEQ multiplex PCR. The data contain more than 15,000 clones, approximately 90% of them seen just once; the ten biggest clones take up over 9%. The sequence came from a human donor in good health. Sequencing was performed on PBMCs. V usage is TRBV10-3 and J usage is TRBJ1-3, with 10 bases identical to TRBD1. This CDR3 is CAISPPGQGFGNTIYF. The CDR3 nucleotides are TGTGCCATCAGCCCACCGGGACAGGGGTTTGGAAACACCATATATTTT.